Sequencing of this T cell receptor beta chain was carried out in a study of shared clonotypes between healthy human individuals. The table came from immunoSEQ multiplex PCR; TCRdb's copy has only in-frame clones and leaves some out. The sample carries hundreds of thousands of clones, approximately 90% recorded once. Looked up from germline, CDR1 is SGHVS and CDR2 is FNYEAQ. With 3 bases removed from V and 3 bases from J, the gap between germline ends came to 8 bases. The CDR3 runs to 13 residues. Naive-designated CD8 cells lacked CD45RO, were positively enriched for CCR7, and omitted terminally differentiated effector memory CD45RA+ cells.

This clonotype was obtained from a man aged 25-40 years in good health. V gene TRBV7-6 combines with J gene TRBJ1-1; D is ambiguous. The sample was naive CD8+ T cells sorted from blood. CDR3 sequence: CASSFGEDTEAFF. As DNA, the CDR3 is TGTGCCAGCAGCTTTGGGGAGGACACTGAAGCTTTCTTT.